These T cell receptor beta chains were read from a single sample in a study of blood T cell repertoires in COVID-19. Here immunoSEQ multiplex PCR was the method, and the copy in TCRdb shows in-frame clones only, minus some. The sample yields approximately 100,000 clones, 70% to 90% seen once. Sequencing was carried out using peripheral blood. These receptor sequences come from a woman in her 30s with acute or convalescent COVID-19. CDR3s include the opening cysteine and the closing phenylalanine or tryptophan. D genes are given only for firm matches. For some rows the clone size is stated as once, few or many, or as a class when expanded; others skip it.

d_call	j_call	v_call	clone_size	cdr3_aa	cdr3_nt
.	TRBJ1-3	TRBV12-5	.	CASGLADGNTIYF	TGTGCTAGTGGATTAGCTGATGGAAACACCATATATTTT
TRBD1	TRBJ2-5	TRBV6-5	.	CASSTDRGHATQYF	TGTGCCAGCAGCACCGACAGGGGGCATGCGACCCAGTACTTC
TRBD2	TRBJ2-3	TRBV2	.	CATRRERGGWGDTQYF	TGTGCCACCCGTAGAGAGCGGGGGGGCTGGGGAGATACGCAGTATTTT
TRBD1	TRBJ1-2	TRBV6-5	.	CASSHDRGLGYGYTF	TGTGCCAGCAGTCACGACAGGGGGCTGGGCTATGGCTACACCTTC
TRBD1	TRBJ2-1	TRBV12-3/TRBV12-4	.	CASSWTGDNEQFF	TGTGCCAGCAGTTGGACAGGGGACAATGAGCAGTTCTTC
.	TRBJ1-6	TRBV27	.	CASSQTGSYNSPLHF	TGTGCCAGCAGCCAGACAGGCTCCTATAATTCACCCCTCCACTTT
.	TRBJ1-2	TRBV27	.	CASSLSPGVGYTF	TGTGCCAGCAGTTTATCCCCCGGGGTAGGCTACACCTTC
.	TRBJ2-2	TRBV28	.	CASHSRGTKVNGELFF	TGTGCCAGCCACTCTAGAGGGACAAAAGTTAACGGGGAGCTGTTTTTT
.	TRBJ1-5	TRBV6-2/TRBV6-3	.	CASSYMQGPRPQHF	TGTGCCAGCAGTTATATGCAGGGCCCTCGTCCCCAGCATTTT
.	TRBJ2-7	TRBV5-1	.	CASSLDRAPHEQYF	TGCGCCAGCAGCTTGGACAGGGCCCCCCACGAGCAGTACTTC
TRBD1	TRBJ1-1	TRBV11-2	.	CASSLFRGPRTEAFF	TGTGCCAGCAGCTTATTTAGGGGGCCGAGGACTGAAGCTTTCTTT
TRBD1	TRBJ1-1	TRBV11-3	once	CASSWTGTGNTEAFF	TGTGCCAGCAGCTGGACCGGGACAGGCAACACTGAAGCTTTCTTT
.	TRBJ1-2	TRBV28	once	CASSFSTVNYGYTF	TGTGCCAGCAGTTTCTCGACAGTAAACTATGGCTACACCTTC
TRBD1	TRBJ1-2	TRBV27	.	CASSFSDRGRGYTF	TGTGCCAGCAGTTTTAGTGACAGGGGGCGAGGCTACACCTTC
.	TRBJ1-1	TRBV18	.	CASSPLRTEAFF	TGTGCCAGCTCACCCCTCAGGACTGAAGCTTTCTTT
TRBD2	TRBJ2-3	TRBV11-3	.	CASSHPRLAGVLTDTQYF	TGTGCCAGCAGCCATCCCCGACTAGCGGGGGTACTCACAGATACGCAGTATTTT
TRBD1	TRBJ2-3	TRBV7-9	.	CASSLTQGQGKGTDTQYF	TGTGCCAGCAGCTTAACTCAGGGACAGGGGAAGGGCACAGATACGCAGTATTTT
.	TRBJ1-6	TRBV5-1	.	CASSLEHLYNSPLHF	TGCGCCAGCAGCTTGGAACACCTTTATAATTCACCCCTCCACTTT
TRBD2	TRBJ2-1	TRBV18	once	CASSASSGGAPSGSYNEQFF	TGTGCCAGCTCAGCCTCTAGCGGGGGGGCCCCCAGTGGCTCCTACAATGAGCAGTTCTTC
TRBD2	TRBJ2-7	TRBV7-8	once	CASSRTSGVEQYF	TGTGCCAGCAGCCGGACTAGCGGGGTCGAGCAGTACTTC
.	TRBJ2-2	TRBV4-1	.	CASSPPRTGELFF	TGCGCCAGCAGCCCACCCAGGACCGGGGAGCTGTTTTTT
TRBD2	TRBJ2-3	TRBV7-3	.	CASSPLGRGNTDTQYF	TGTGCCAGCAGCCCCCTCGGGCGGGGGAACACAGATACGCAGTATTTT
TRBD2	TRBJ2-7	TRBV6-5	once	CASSPEIAGGYEQYF	TGTGCCAGCAGCCCCGAGATTGCGGGGGGCTACGAGCAGTACTTC
.	TRBJ1-3	TRBV11-2	.	CASSFTDAPGNTIYF	TGTGCCAGCAGCTTTACTGATGCTCCTGGAAACACCATATATTTT
TRBD1	TRBJ1-1	TRBV7-3	.	CASSLISGGNTEAFF	TGTGCCAGCAGCTTAATCTCAGGGGGTAACACTGAAGCTTTCTTT
TRBD1	TRBJ2-7	TRBV30	few	CAWSQTGLGQYF	TGTGCCTGGAGTCAGACAGGGCTTGGGCAGTACTTC
.	TRBJ2-7	TRBV7-8	.	CASTWAGLSNEQYF	TGTGCCAGCACTTGGGCGGGTTTGTCCAACGAGCAGTACTTC
TRBD1	TRBJ1-1	TRBV27	few	CASKTGALSNTEAFF	TGTGCCAGCAAGACAGGGGCGTTATCGAACACTGAAGCTTTCTTT
.	TRBJ2-7	TRBV27	.	CASSLYQGGYEQYF	TGTGCCAGCAGTTTATACCAGGGGGGATACGAGCAGTACTTC
.	TRBJ1-5	TRBV28	once	CASRNSGVWGNQPQHF	TGTGCCAGCAGGAACTCAGGCGTCTGGGGCAATCAGCCCCAGCATTTT
.	TRBJ2-7	TRBV11-2	.	CASSLGWQEQYF	TGTGCCAGCAGCTTAGGGTGGCAGGAGCAGTACTTC
.	TRBJ1-3	TRBV4-2	.	CASSPEGAGNTIYF	TGTGCCAGCAGCCCCGAGGGGGCTGGAAACACCATATATTTT
.	TRBJ2-2	TRBV28	.	CASSWSGGELFF	TGTGCCAGCAGTTGGAGTGGGGGGGAGCTGTTTTTT
.	TRBJ1-1	TRBV12-5	.	CASAIYPDTEAFF	TGTGCTAGTGCCATTTATCCGGACACTGAAGCTTTCTTT
TRBD1	TRBJ2-7	TRBV27	.	CASSLGTGNVYEQYF	TGTGCCAGCAGTTTAGGGACAGGGAATGTCTACGAGCAGTACTTC
.	TRBJ1-1	TRBV24-1	once	CATSDGFEAFF	TGTGCCACCAGTGACGGTTTCGAAGCTTTCTTT
TRBD1	TRBJ1-1	TRBV6-5	.	CASITGTANTEAFF	TGTGCCAGCATTACCGGGACAGCGAACACTGAAGCTTTCTTT
TRBD1	TRBJ1-4	TRBV11-2	.	CASSPRQGMREKLFF	TGTGCCAGCAGCCCTCGACAGGGTATGAGAGAAAAACTGTTTTTT
.	TRBJ1-1	TRBV4-1	.	CASSPTPRENTEAFF	TGCGCCAGCAGCCCTACCCCGCGGGAGAACACTGAAGCTTTCTTT